These 14 T cell receptor beta chains were all obtained from the same sample, sequenced in a study of T cells in Graves' hyperthyroidism and ophthalmopathy. The CDR3 regions of TCR beta were amplified from RNA transcripts. Using the HTBI primer set, a first-round RT-PCR was run on the TCR CDR3. TCRdb re-derived calls from the multiplex PCR reads in MiXCR, one entry per CDR3 protein. The repertoire holds approximately 720,000 distinct CDR3 sequences, with around a sixth as singletons. Sequencing input: blood. Source of these receptors: a woman aged 50 to 65 with Graves' hyperthyroidism that later progressed to Graves' ophthalmopathy.

This clonotype showed up many times. CDR3 DNA sequence: TGTGCCAGCAGTTTCGCGGCGCAGTCTAGCACAGATACGCAGTATTTT. Its translation: CASSFAAQSSTDTQYF. The chain carries TRBV12-3 or TRBV12-4 and TRBJ2-3; D is ambiguous. CDR3 length: 16 residues. V lost 3 bases to trimming and J lost 0 bases, with 13 bases between them.

The genes are TRBV19 and TRBJ1-2, with D perhaps TRBD1 (6 bases). Trimming cost V 3 bases and J 3 bases, with 8 bases left between them. The CDR3 sequence is 13 residues long. Germline assignment: CDR1 LNHDA and CDR2 SQIVND (reference sequence). The CDR3 here is CASSIYRDYGYTF. The CDR3 DNA reads TGTGCCAGTAGTATCTACAGGGACTATGGCTACACCTTC.

In this sample, this clonotype turned up many times. The CDR3 loop is CSAWDRGYEQYF. The CDR3 DNA is TGCAGTGCTTGGGACAGGGGGTACGAGCAGTACTTC. V usage is TRBV20-1 and J usage is TRBJ2-7; TRBD1 matches at 11 bases. Germline values: CDR1 DFQATT, CDR2 SNEGSKA (reference sequence). The CDR3 has 12 amino acids. V was clipped by 5 bases and J by 4 bases; unmatched bases: 1.

This clonotype has at least ten counts. CDR3 nucleotide sequence: TGTGCCAGCAGTAGCGGGGGCCTAAGCTCCTACAATGAGCAGTTCTTC. This translates into CASSSGGLSSYNEQFF. J is TRBJ2-1 and V is TRBV3-1, with 9 bases fitting TRBD2. Germline V gene data show CDR1 as LGHDT and CDR2 as YNNKEL (reference sequence). This CDR3 has 16 amino acids. Germline trimming cut 6 bases from V and 0 bases from J; bases unmatched to any gene: 6.

The CDR3 DNA sequence: TGTGCCAGCAGTTGGGGACAGGGGGCTTTATTAGACTATGGCTACACCTTC. It codes for CASSWGQGALLDYGYTF. The V and J genes are TRBV12-3 or TRBV12-4 and TRBJ1-2; 12 bases line up with TRBD1. The CDR3 sequence is 17 residues long. After removal of 4 bases from V and 3 bases from J, the junction contained 9 bases not matched to a gene.

The chain couples TRBV5-1 to TRBJ1-2; D is undetermined. CDR1 and CDR2 from the germline V gene are SGHRS and YFSETQ. The V end was cut by 6 bases, the J end by 5 bases, with 23 bases between. The CDR3 spans 16 residues. CDR3 region: CASTETNPVGSYGYTF. CDR3 nucleotides: TGCGCCAGCACCGAGACTAATCCGGTCGGGAGTTATGGCTACACCTTC.

This clonotype was counted between two and nine times. J is TRBJ2-3 and V is TRBV9; D possibly uses TRBD1 or TRBD2 (5 bases each). Trimming took 0 bases from V and 2 from J, leaving 10 bases between them. The CDR3 runs to 15 residues. Germline V gene data show CDR1 as SGDLS and CDR2 as YYNGEE. CDR3 sequence (DNA): TGTGCCAGCAGCGTAGAGATGGGGGACACAGATACGCAGTATTTT. The encoded protein is CASSVEMGDTDTQYF.

This clonotype was observed many times. The chain is built from TRBV6-1 and TRBJ2-7; 7 bases are a match to TRBD1. The CDR3 loop spans 14 amino acids. CDR1 MNHNS and CDR2 SASEGT come from the germline V gene. V gave up 8 bases and J gave up 2 bases; unmatched junction bases: 9. The CDR3 region is CASGKTGIPYEQYF. The CDR3 DNA reads TGTGCCAGCGGTAAGACAGGGATCCCCTACGAGCAGTACTTC.

This clonotype was detected many times. The CDR3 bases are TGTGCCAGCAGCCAAAGCCTGGGAGGTGGCTACACCTTC. It is translated as CASSQSLGGGYTF. The rearrangement links TRBV3-1 to TRBJ1-2; D gene uncertain. Trimming left V 2 bases short and J 7 bases short, with 11 bases between. This CDR3 contains 13 residues. Germline values: CDR1 LGHDT, CDR2 YNNKEL (reference sequence).

This chain connects TRBV5-4 to TRBJ2-3; TRBD2 is a possible D gene (6 bases). Trimming shortened V by 3 bases and J by 0 bases, and 14 bases separated the two germline ends. This CDR3 spans 16 amino acids. From germline, CDR1 is SGHNT and CDR2 YYREEE (reference sequence). The CDR3 nucleotides are TGTGCCAGCAGCTCCCCGGGAGCTAGCAGCACAGATACGCAGTATTTT. Its translation is CASSSPGASSTDTQYF.

This clonotype came up a few times. The rearrangement joins TRBV19 to TRBJ1-1, with 7 bases lining up with TRBD1. Germline V gene lookup returns CDR1 LNHDA and CDR2 SQIVND (reference sequence). The CDR3 contains 15 residues. V lost 4 bases to trimming and J lost 4 bases; unmatched junction nucleotides: 9. The CDR3 DNA follows: TGTGCCAGTAGTACCCAGGGGGGTGAGGCCACTGAAGCTTTCTTT. Translating gives CASSTQGGEATEAFF.

This clonotype was detected ten times or more. This chain connects TRBV2 to TRBJ2-7, with D perhaps TRBD2 (6 bases). Between the trimmed V and J ends, which lost 7 bases and 3 bases, there was a span of 13 bases. Germline assignment: CDR1 SNHLY and CDR2 FYNNEI. The CDR3 loop spans 13 amino acids. The CDR3 DNA sequence: TGTGCCAGCAAGGAGGGAGCCGGCTACGAGCAGTACTTC. Protein product: CASKEGAGYEQYF.

The CDR3 protein is CASSYSGQASYEQYF. The CDR3 DNA sequence: TGTGCCAGCAGTTACTCGGGACAGGCTTCCTACGAGCAGTACTTC. The chain recombines TRBV6-5 with TRBJ2-7; 8 positions agree with TRBD1. The CDR3 sequence is 15 residues long. Germline V gene data show CDR1 as MNHEY and CDR2 as SVGAGI. The junction had 2 bases not matched to a gene; V was cut back by 0 bases and J by 1 base.

In its sample, this clonotype was seen many times. The rearrangement uses TRBV5-5 and TRBJ2-7; 8 bases align to TRBD2. Germline-derived CDR1 and CDR2 are SGHKS and YYEKEE (reference sequence). The CDR3 consists of 15 residues. V was pared by 4 bases and J by 3 bases, with 9 bases of the junction left unmatched. CDR3 sequence reads: CASSHPGRGDYEQYF. The CDR3 nucleotides read TGTGCCAGCAGCCACCCGGGGCGGGGGGACTACGAGCAGTACTTC.